The 30 T cell receptor beta chains listed next were all sequenced from one sample in a study of OX40 agonist ivuxolimab in advanced cancers. Only in-frame clones appear in the TCRdb table, and some are missing; sequencing was by immunoSEQ multiplex PCR. Of 100,000 to 150,000 clones listed, 85% to 95% are singletons. The input for sequencing was CD4+ or CD8+ T cells sorted from blood, taken in a trial of the OX40 agonist ivuxolimab. These receptors came from an adult with an advanced solid tumor such as melanoma, head and neck, liver or kidney cancer.

CDR3 DNA: TGCGCCAGCAGCCAAACGGACGGCACAGATACGCAGTATTTT. Amino acid sequence: CASSQTDGTDTQYF. The rearrangement joins TRBV4-3 to TRBJ2-3; D remains unclear. V was shortened by 2 bases and J by 1 base, with 7 bases between the two germline ends. CDR1 LGHNA and CDR2 YSLEER come from the germline V gene. The CDR3 consists of 14 residues.

V is TRBV19 and J is TRBJ1-1; D unclear. Germline CDR1 reads LNHDA; CDR2 reads SQIVND (reference sequence). This CDR3 has 16 amino acids. Trimming stripped 4 bases from V and 1 base from J, with 16 bases between. The DNA of the CDR3 is TGTGCCAGTAGTAGGGGAGACTTAGGGAGGAACACTGAAGCTTTCTTT. Residues: CASSRGDLGRNTEAFF.

This sequence joins TRBV19 and TRBJ1-1, with a weak D call TRBD1 (5 bases). Trimming pared 7 bases from V and 0 bases from J, leaving 12 bases between. CDR3 length: 14 amino acids. Germline V gives CDR1 LNHDA, CDR2 SQIVND (reference sequence). The CDR3 DNA sequence: TGTGCCAGTACCCACGGGGGGTTGAACACTGAAGCTTTCTTT. Its protein is CASTHGGLNTEAFF.

V and J are TRBV27 and TRBJ2-1; 10 bases match TRBD1. CDR3 size: 12 residues. After removal of 6 bases from V and 14 bases from J, the junction contained 7 bases not matched to a gene. The germline gives CDR1 MNHEY, CDR2 SMNVEV (reference sequence). The CDR3 sequence: CASRWTGGGEFF. The CDR3 region has the DNA TGTGCCAGCAGGTGGACAGGGGGGGGCGAGTTCTTC.

This chain uses TRBV9 with TRBJ2-7; TRBD2 agrees at 7 bases. This CDR3 is 16 amino acids long. V lost 0 bases and J lost 3; bases outside the gene matches: 9. Germline assignment: CDR1 SGDLS and CDR2 YYNGEE. In DNA form, the CDR3 reads TGTGCCAGCAGCGTAGCGGCTAGCGGATTGCTCTACGAGCAGTACTTC. Protein sequence: CASSVAASGLLYEQYF. Filled out from reference TRBV9 and TRBJ2-7, the complete variable domain reads DSGVTQTPKHLITATGQRVTLRCSPRSGDLSVYWYQQSLDQGLQFLIQYYNGEERAKGNILERFSAQQFPDLHSELNLSSLELGDSALYFCASSVAASGLLYEQYFGPGTRLTVT.

The gene calls are TRBV27 and TRBJ1-1; maybe TRBD1 (5 bases). Trimming stripped 8 bases from V and 7 bases from J, with 23 bases between. Germline CDR1 is MNHEY and CDR2 is SMNVEV (reference sequence). This CDR3 comprises 15 residues. The CDR3 coding sequence is TGTGCCAGCTCCCTGAGCCAGGGAGGGCCCCGTGAAGCTTTCTTT. Translated, it gives CASSLSQGGPREAFF.

The chain links TRBV5-5 to TRBJ2-1; D call uncertain. The V end was cut by 0 bases, the J end by 10 bases, with 11 bases between. Germline CDR1 is SGHKS and CDR2 is YYEKEE (reference sequence). This CDR3 region has 13 residues. The CDR3 DNA reads TGTGCCAGCAGCTTGGTAAGGGTGGTCGAGCAGTTCTTC. It is translated as CASSLVRVVEQFF.

The chain couples TRBV7-3 to TRBJ2-1; TRBD2 matches at 13 bases. This CDR3 has 15 amino acids. CDR1 is SGHTA, CDR2 FQGTGA, per germline. Trimming removed 5 bases from V and 3 bases from J; junction bases left unmatched: 1. The CDR3 region is CASSGTSGNYNEQFF. The CDR3 DNA sequence: TGTGCCAGCAGCGGGACTAGCGGGAACTACAATGAGCAGTTCTTC.

The chain links TRBV7-2 to TRBJ1-1; D remains ambiguous. Trimming took off 5 bases at V and 0 bases at J, with 7 bases between the two ends. This CDR3 is 13 amino acids long. Germline loops: CDR1 SGHTA, CDR2 FQGNSA. CDR3 residues: CASSPNMNTEAFF. The CDR3 nucleotides are TGTGCCAGCAGCCCTAATATGAACACTGAAGCTTTCTTT.

This rearrangement joins TRBV11-2 to TRBJ2-7; 7 bases map to TRBD1. V gave up 0 bases and J gave up 1 base; unmatched junction bases: 9. The germline V gene has CDR1 SGHAT and CDR2 FQNNGV. The CDR3 totals 17 residues. CDR3 sequence reads: CASSLDPRQGRSYEQYF. The CDR3, as DNA: TGTGCCAGCAGCTTAGATCCGAGACAGGGCCGATCCTACGAGCAGTACTTC.

This rearrangement joins TRBV9 to TRBJ2-7; D is unclear. Trimming stripped 0 bases from V and 0 bases from J, with 7 bases between. The CDR3 spans 14 residues. The germline CDR1 and CDR2 sequences are SGDLS and YYNGEE. The CDR3 DNA reads TGTGCCAGCAGCGTAGACTTGAGCTCCTACGAGCAGTACTTC. Protein: CASSVDLSSYEQYF.

This CDR3 reads CASSDNEETQYF. The CDR3 DNA reads as TGTGCCAGCAGTGATAATGAAGAGACCCAGTACTTC. V gene TRBV25-1 combines with J gene TRBJ2-5, with unresolved D. The germline V gene has CDR1 MGHDK and CDR2 SYGVNS. Trimming pared 3 bases from V and 3 bases from J, leaving 5 bases between. The CDR3 runs 12 residues.

The V call is TRBV18, the J call TRBJ1-5, with 7 bases lining up with TRBD1. Germline CDR1 KGHSH, CDR2 LQKENI. V was clipped by 5 bases and J by 5 bases; unmatched bases: 3. This CDR3 region has 13 residues. In DNA form, the CDR3 reads TGTGCCAGCTCAGAAGACAGGGATCAGCCCCAGCATTTT. Translated, it gives CASSEDRDQPQHF.

The chain carries TRBV28 and TRBJ1-5; D unresolved. The length of the CDR3 is 17 residues. The V end was cut by 0 bases, the J end by 0 bases, with 12 bases between. Germline CDR1 is MDHEN and CDR2 is SYDVKM. The CDR3 loop is CASSLWMSGYSNQPQHF. The CDR3 bases are TGTGCCAGCAGTTTATGGATGTCCGGCTATAGCAATCAGCCCCAGCATTTT.

The CDR3 protein is CASSPLELNTEAFF. The CDR3 DNA reads TGTGCCAGCAGCCCCCTGGAGTTGAACACTGAAGCTTTCTTT. The J gene is TRBJ1-1, the V gene TRBV9; no clear D gene. The CDR3 sequence is 14 residues long. Germline V gene data show CDR1 as SGDLS and CDR2 as YYNGEE. Trimming shortened V by 4 bases and J by 0 bases, and 10 bases separated the two germline ends.

The chain is built from TRBV4-2 and TRBJ2-7; 14 nucleotides align to TRBD2. V gave up 0 bases and J gave up 5 bases; unmatched junction bases: 12. This CDR3 has 19 residues. In germline, CDR1 is LGHNA, CDR2 YNFKEQ. CDR3 loop: CASSQDLMTSGRAGNEQYF. The CDR3 bases are TGTGCCAGCAGCCAAGATCTCATGACTAGCGGGAGGGCCGGGAACGAGCAGTACTTC.

This rearrangement joins TRBV10-1 to TRBJ1-1; D is unresolved. Trimming stripped 0 bases from V and 6 bases from J, with 20 bases between. The CDR3 runs to 17 residues. Germline V CDR1 and CDR2: WNHNN, SYGVQD (reference sequence). The CDR3: CASSESRGLQDGAEAFF. For the CDR3, the DNA is TGCGCCAGCAGTGAGTCGAGAGGGCTTCAAGATGGCGCTGAAGCTTTCTTT.

The chain links TRBV5-1 to TRBJ2-5; TRBD2 aligns across 7 bases. The junction had 2 bases not matched to a gene; V was cut back by 2 bases and J by 1 base. Looked up from germline, CDR1 is SGHRS and CDR2 is YFSETQ. This CDR3 has 14 residues. The CDR3: CASSFSGSQETQYF. The CDR3 bases are TGCGCCAGCAGCTTTAGCGGGTCCCAAGAGACCCAGTACTTC.

The chain carries TRBV7-9 and TRBJ2-5; the match to TRBD2 covers 7 bases. J was trimmed by 12 bases and V by 3 bases; bases with no gene match: 7. The CDR3 has 12 residues. Germline CDR1 is SEHNR and CDR2 is FQNEAQ (reference sequence). The CDR3 protein is CASSLSSGGEYF. The CDR3 DNA reads as TGTGCCAGCAGCTTGTCTAGCGGAGGGGAGTACTTC.

In this sample, this clone turned up once. The chain has TRBV5-1 and TRBJ1-1, with 9 bases fitting TRBD1. There are 17 residues in the CDR3. V was pared by 4 bases and J by 6 bases, with 16 bases of the junction left unmatched. CDR1 and CDR2 from the germline V gene are SGHRS and YFSETQ. CDR3 residues: CASSGPGQGRRRPEAFF. CDR3 DNA: TGCGCCAGCAGCGGACCGGGACAGGGTAGGCGGCGACCTGAAGCTTTCTTT. The full variable domain, in which reference TRBV5-1 and TRBJ1-1 provide the parts outside the CDR3, is KAGVTQTPRYLIKTRGQQVTLSCSPISGHRSVSWYQQTPGQGLQFLFEYFSETQRNKGNFPGRFSGRQFSNSRSEMNVSTLELGDSALYLCASSGPGQGRRRPEAFFGQGTRLTVV.

The rearrangement links TRBV28 to TRBJ1-2; D is uncertain. From germline, CDR1 is MDHEN and CDR2 SYDVKM. The CDR3 spans 12 residues. V lost 6 bases and J 1 base, leaving 6 bases between the germline ends. The CDR3 sequence is CASRSGNYGYTF. The CDR3 DNA sequence: TGTGCCAGCAGGTCCGGTAACTATGGCTACACCTTC.

This chain links TRBV6-5 with TRBJ2-3, with D hard to call. The germline V and J ends were trimmed by 0 bases and 6 bases, with 7 bases remaining between them. The CDR3 totals 13 residues. Germline CDR1 is MNHEY and CDR2 is SVGAGI. The CDR3 DNA reads as TGTGCCAGCAGTTACTCGAACGGGGATACGCAGTATTTT. This sequence encodes CASSYSNGDTQYF.

The sample holds one count of this clone. This rearrangement joins TRBV19 to TRBJ2-3; tentative D call: TRBD1 (6 bases). Germline V CDR1 and CDR2: LNHDA, SQIVND (reference sequence). With 7 bases removed from V and 0 bases from J, the gap between germline ends came to 14 bases. This CDR3 comprises 15 residues. The CDR3, as DNA: TGTGCCAGTACCTATGGGGGCGGGAGCACAGATACGCAGTATTTT. This sequence encodes CASTYGGGSTDTQYF.

This clone was counted a few times. This chain uses TRBV30 with TRBJ2-1; a possible D gene is TRBD2 (6 bases). The CDR3 has 16 amino acids. The germline gives CDR1 GTSNPN, CDR2 SVGIG (reference sequence). Trimming pared 2 bases from V and 2 bases from J, leaving 16 bases between. CDR3 in amino acids: CAWSPPGSGPYNEQFF. The CDR3 region has the DNA TGTGCCTGGAGTCCCCCGGGTAGCGGCCCCTACAATGAGCAGTTCTTC.

The chain couples TRBV6-5 to TRBJ1-1, with TRBD1 as a possible D gene (5 bases). The germline V and J ends were trimmed by 2 bases and 0 bases, with 7 bases remaining between them. The CDR3 has 14 residues. Germline V gene lookup returns CDR1 MNHEY and CDR2 SVGAGI. In nucleotides, the CDR3 is TGTGCCAGCAGTTACAGCAGGGTGAACACTGAAGCTTTCTTT. Encoded protein: CASSYSRVNTEAFF.

This clone was seen a single time. CDR3 loop: CASSPVRSGANVLTF. CDR3 coding DNA: TGTGCCAGCAGCCCCGTTCGGAGTGGGGCCAACGTCCTGACTTTC. V gene TRBV11-2 combines with J gene TRBJ2-6; no clear D gene. The length of the CDR3 is 15 residues. Germline assignment: CDR1 SGHAT and CDR2 FQNNGV. V lost 5 bases and J 3 bases, leaving 11 bases between the germline ends.

The CDR3 sequence: CASSTVRGYEQYF. The DNA for the CDR3 is TGTGCCAGCAGCACCGTCCGGGGGTACGAGCAGTACTTC. The V call is TRBV11-1, the J call TRBJ2-7; maybe TRBD2 (6 bases). CDR1 SGHAT and CDR2 FQDESV come from the germline V gene (reference sequence). The CDR3 loop spans 13 amino acids. Trimming took 5 bases from V and 4 from J, leaving 12 bases between them.

The chain employs TRBV28 and TRBJ2-2; no reliable D call. The CDR3 sequence is 16 residues long. Germline values: CDR1 MDHEN, CDR2 SYDVKM. Trimming cost V 3 bases and J 7 bases, with 18 bases left between them. This chain's CDR3 is CASSFWTRSSYGELFF. In DNA form, the CDR3 reads TGTGCCAGCAGTTTCTGGACCCGTTCTTCCTACGGGGAGCTGTTTTTT.

The V and J genes are TRBV9 and TRBJ2-1, with 9 bases lining up with TRBD1. The CDR3 sequence is 16 residues long. In germline, CDR1 is SGDLS, CDR2 YYNGEE. Unmatched junction bases numbered 5, after V lost 3 bases and J lost 1 base. CDR3 nucleotides: TGTGCCAGCAGCGGCAGACAGGGGGAATCCTACAATGAGCAGTTCTTC. Its protein is CASSGRQGESYNEQFF.

This sequence joins TRBV7-2 and TRBJ2-1; a weak D match, TRBD2 (6 bases). The CDR3 totals 15 residues. The V gene lost 5 bases and the J gene lost 7 bases, with 18 bases spanning the gap. From germline, CDR1 is SGHTA and CDR2 FQGNSA. CDR3 coding DNA: TGTGCCAGCAGCCCCGGGGGAATCGGGGGAAATGAGCAGTTCTTC. Protein product: CASSPGGIGGNEQFF.